This T cell receptor (beta chain) was retrieved from a study of radiotherapy plus CTLA-4 blockade in lung cancer. Study-wide background: Disease control was achieved by roughly 32% of patients, and objective responses by over 15%.

Patients in the study, people with chemo-refractory metastatic non-small-cell lung cancer, received focal radiation plus ipilimumab CTLA-4 blockade. With 5 bases clipped from V and 3 bases from J, the junction kept 7 bases outside the gene matches. CDR1 MNHEY and CDR2 SMNVEV come from the germline V gene (reference sequence). The CDR3 sequence is 14 residues long. Findings and limits, study-wide: Blood-borne expansion of tumor-derived TCR clones followed radiotherapy plus ipilimumab.

Profiled with immunoSEQ multiplex PCR; TCRdb holds only in-frame clones, not every one. The sample consists of tens of thousands of clones, about 76% of them appearing once. Of note for this clone: What it binds is not known. In the same sample, other DNA sequences code for this CDR3.

The sequence came from a human donor with non-small cell lung cancer that progressed on radiotherapy plus ipilimumab. Sequencing used peripheral blood, obtained from a patient treated with radiotherapy plus ipilimumab. This chain uses TRBV27 with TRBJ2-7; TRBD1 matches 7 bases. The CDR3 bases are TGTGCCAGCAGTAGGACAGGATCTCTCTACGAGCAGTACTTC. Amino acids: CASSRTGSLYEQYF.